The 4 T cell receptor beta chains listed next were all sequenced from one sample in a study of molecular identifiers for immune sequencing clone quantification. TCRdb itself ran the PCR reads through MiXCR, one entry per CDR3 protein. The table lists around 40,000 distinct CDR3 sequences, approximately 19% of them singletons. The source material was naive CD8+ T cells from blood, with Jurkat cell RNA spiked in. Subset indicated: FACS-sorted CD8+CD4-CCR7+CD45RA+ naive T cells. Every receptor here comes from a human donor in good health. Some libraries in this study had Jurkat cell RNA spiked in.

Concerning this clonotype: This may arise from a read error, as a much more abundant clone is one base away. This chain's CDR3 is CASSDITRGVAFF. In nucleotides, the CDR3 is TGTGCCAGCAGCGATATTACCCGGGGGGTAGCTTTCTTT. The genes are TRBV9 and TRBJ1-1; D is possibly TRBD1 (5 bases). The CDR3 totals 13 residues. CDR1 is SGDLS, CDR2 YYNGEE, per germline. Trimming pared 3 bases from V and 10 bases from J, leaving 16 bases between. Together with reference TRBV9 and TRBJ1-1, the CDR3 gives the full variable domain: DSGVTQTPKHLITATGQRVTLRCSPRSGDLSVYWYQQSLDQGLQFLIQYYNGEERAKGNILERFSAQQFPDLHSELNLSSLELGDSALYFCASSDITRGVAFFGQGTRLTVV.

This CDR3 is CAWNGGGVGEQFF. The DNA for the CDR3 is TGTGCCTGGAATGGCGGGGGGGTCGGTGAGCAGTTCTTC. The J gene is TRBJ2-1, the V gene TRBV30; the match to TRBD2 covers 9 bases. Trimming cost V 4 bases and J 9 bases; bases outside gene matches: 7. CDR1 GTSNPN and CDR2 SVGIG come from the germline V gene (reference sequence). The CDR3 sequence is 13 residues long.

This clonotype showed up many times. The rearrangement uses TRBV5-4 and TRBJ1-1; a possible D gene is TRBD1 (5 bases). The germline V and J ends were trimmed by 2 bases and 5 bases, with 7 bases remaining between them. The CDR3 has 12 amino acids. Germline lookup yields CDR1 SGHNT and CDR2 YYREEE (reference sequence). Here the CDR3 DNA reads TGTGCCAGCAGCTTAGAGGGGACTGAAGCTTTCTTT. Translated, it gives CASSLEGTEAFF.

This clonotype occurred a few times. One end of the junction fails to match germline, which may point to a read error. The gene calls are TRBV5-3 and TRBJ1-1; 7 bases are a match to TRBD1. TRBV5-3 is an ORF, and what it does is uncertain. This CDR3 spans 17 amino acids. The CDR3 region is CASSLLGGQRMNTEAFF. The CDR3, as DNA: TGTGCCAGCAGCCTGCTCGGGGGACAGAGAATGAACACCGAAGCTTTCTTT.